This T cell receptor (beta chain) comes out of a study of blood T cell repertoires in COVID-19. Per the original methods: Quantification of nucleated cells was approximated via reference gene primer amplification. Repertoires were generated with immunoSEQ multiplex PCR, while TCRdb's copy carries only in-frame clones and drops some. V and J calls and clone size are copied from that table; D and trimming were computed from the DNA. The sample has 45,000 to 55,000 clones; about nine tenths are singletons. Specimen: peripheral blood. The clonotype was recovered from a man aged 45-65 years with active COVID-19.

CDR3: CASSHGVPRSGGQDTQYF. CDR3 sequence (DNA): TGTGCCAGCAGTCACGGGGTGCCCCGGTCGGGAGGACAAGATACGCAGTATTTT. V usage is TRBV27 and J usage is TRBJ2-3; 7 bases match TRBD2. CDR3 length: 18 residues. Germline trimming cut 5 bases from V and 5 bases from J; bases unmatched to any gene: 19. The germline V gene has CDR1 MNHEY and CDR2 SMNVEV (reference sequence).